This TCR beta chain was captured by sequencing in a study of CD8 T cells in ankylosing spondylitis. Study findings and constraints: Previously reported in reactive arthritis synovial fluid and blood were some of the motif variants. Clones linked to disease, bearing a CD8+ phenotype, were relatively rare in peripheral blood. What appeared characteristic of ankylosing spondylitis blood was a TCR beta motif of 7 or 8 highly homologous variants. The study looked at matched synovial fluid samples from ankylosing spondylitis patients. Disease-linked clones were reported to be significantly enriched there.

Making the TCR beta libraries involved quantitative 5'-RACE with molecular barcodes. Each CDR3 protein is one row after TCRdb ran MiXCR on the 5' RACE reads. The data hold more than 650,000 distinct CDR3 sequences, with 10% to 15% observed a single time. V was trimmed by 6 bases and J by 1 base, leaving 6 bases between them. CDR3 length: 12 amino acids. Germline V gene data show CDR1 as WNHNN and CDR2 as SYGVQD (reference sequence). Turning to this clonotype: Its target is not known.

The sequencing sample was made of blood, either unsorted or a sorted T cell fraction (not recorded which). The chain uses TRBV10-1 and TRBJ1-1; D not certain. The source of this sequence is a male donor with ankylosing spondylitis. The CDR3 sequence is CASRGANTEAFF. Written as DNA, the CDR3 is TGCGCCAGCAGGGGAGCGAACACTGAAGCTTTCTTT.